This T cell receptor (beta chain) was recorded in a study of T cell responses to AZD1222 COVID-19 vaccine. TCRdb keeps only in-frame clones here, not all; method: immunoSEQ multiplex PCR. The sample contains under 95,000 clones, approximately 91% of which appear only once. V shed 5 bases and J shed 3 bases, with 17 bases lying between them. The CDR3 covers 15 residues. Germline CDR1 LNHDA, CDR2 SQIVND (reference sequence). Sequencing used peripheral blood, obtained 28 days after the second AZD1222 dose. The V call is TRBV19, the J call TRBJ2-7; no clear D gene. This clonotype was sampled from an adult who received the AZD1222 COVID-19 vaccine. In DNA, the CDR3 is TGTGCCAGTAGTGATCCCGGGTTCCCGAACTACGAGCAGTACTTC. This gives the protein CASSDPGFPNYEQYF.